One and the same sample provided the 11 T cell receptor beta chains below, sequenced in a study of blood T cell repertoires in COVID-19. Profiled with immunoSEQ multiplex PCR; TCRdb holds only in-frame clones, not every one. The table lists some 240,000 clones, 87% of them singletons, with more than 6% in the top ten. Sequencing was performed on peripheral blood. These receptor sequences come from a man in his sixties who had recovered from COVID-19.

This chain's CDR3 is CASSSVRTDTQYF. As DNA, the CDR3 is TGCGCCAGCAGCTCGGTTCGCACAGATACGCAGTATTTT. The J gene is TRBJ2-3, the V gene TRBV5-1; D not certain. The ends were cut back, 3 bases at V and 1 base at J, with 6 bases in the middle. Per the germline V gene, CDR1 is SGHRS and CDR2 is YFSETQ. This CDR3 is 13 amino acids long.

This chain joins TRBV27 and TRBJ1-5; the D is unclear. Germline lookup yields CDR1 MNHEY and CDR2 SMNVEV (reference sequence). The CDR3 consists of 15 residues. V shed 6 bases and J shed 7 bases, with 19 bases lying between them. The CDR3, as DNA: TGTGCCAGCAGGCCTATTGTTCCGGGGAACCAGCCCCAGCATTTT. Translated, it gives CASRPIVPGNQPQHF.

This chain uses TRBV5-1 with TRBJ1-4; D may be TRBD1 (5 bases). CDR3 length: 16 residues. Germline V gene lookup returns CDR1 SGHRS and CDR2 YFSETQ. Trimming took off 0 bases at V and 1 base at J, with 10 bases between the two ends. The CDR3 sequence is CASSLGGRGTNEKLFF. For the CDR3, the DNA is TGCGCCAGCAGCTTGGGCGGTAGGGGAACTAATGAAAAACTGTTTTTT.

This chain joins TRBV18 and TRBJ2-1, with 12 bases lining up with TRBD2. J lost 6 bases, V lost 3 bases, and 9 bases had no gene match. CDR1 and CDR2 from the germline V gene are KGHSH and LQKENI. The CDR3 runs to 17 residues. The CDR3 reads CASSPSYTSGGTNEQFF. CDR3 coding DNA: TGTGCCAGCTCACCCTCTTATACTAGCGGGGGGACCAATGAGCAGTTCTTC.

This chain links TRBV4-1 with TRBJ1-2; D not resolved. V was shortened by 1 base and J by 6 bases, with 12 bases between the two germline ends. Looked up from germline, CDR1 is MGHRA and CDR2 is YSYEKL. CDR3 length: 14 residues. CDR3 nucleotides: TGCGCCAGCAGCCAAGTGGTAGGAGGTCATGGCTACACCTTC. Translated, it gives CASSQVVGGHGYTF.

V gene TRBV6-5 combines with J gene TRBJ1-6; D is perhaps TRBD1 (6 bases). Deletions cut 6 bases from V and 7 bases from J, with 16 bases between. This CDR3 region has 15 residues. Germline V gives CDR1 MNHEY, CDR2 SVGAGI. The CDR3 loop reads CASSLQGTGNSPLHF. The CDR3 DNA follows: TGTGCCAGCAGCCTACAGGGAACGGGGAATTCACCCCTCCACTTT.

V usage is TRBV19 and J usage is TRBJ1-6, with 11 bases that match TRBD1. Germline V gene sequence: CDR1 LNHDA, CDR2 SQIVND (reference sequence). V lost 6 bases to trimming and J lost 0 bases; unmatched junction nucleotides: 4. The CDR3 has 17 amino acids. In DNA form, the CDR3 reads TGTGCCAGTAGGACCGGGACAGGGGGCTCCTATAATTCACCCCTCCACTTT. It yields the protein CASRTGTGGSYNSPLHF.

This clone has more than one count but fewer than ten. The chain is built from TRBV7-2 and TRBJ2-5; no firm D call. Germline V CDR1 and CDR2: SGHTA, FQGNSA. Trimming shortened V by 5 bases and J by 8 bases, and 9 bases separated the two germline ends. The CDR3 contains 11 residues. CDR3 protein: CASSAQATQYF. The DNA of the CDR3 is TGTGCCAGCAGCGCCCAGGCCACCCAGTACTTC.

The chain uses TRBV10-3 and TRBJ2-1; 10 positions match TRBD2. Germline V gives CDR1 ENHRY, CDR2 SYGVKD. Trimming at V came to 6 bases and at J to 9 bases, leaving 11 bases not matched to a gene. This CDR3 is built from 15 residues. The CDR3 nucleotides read TGTGCCATCAGCCCAGCGGGGGGGCTGGGGATTGAGCAGTTCTTC. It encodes CAISPAGGLGIEQFF.

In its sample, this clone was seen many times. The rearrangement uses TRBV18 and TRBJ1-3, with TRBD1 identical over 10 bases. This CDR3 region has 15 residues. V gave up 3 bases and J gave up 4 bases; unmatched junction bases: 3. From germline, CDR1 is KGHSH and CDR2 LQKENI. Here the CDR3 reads CASSPDRGIGNTIYF. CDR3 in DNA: TGTGCCAGCTCACCGGACAGGGGGATCGGAAACACCATATATTTT.

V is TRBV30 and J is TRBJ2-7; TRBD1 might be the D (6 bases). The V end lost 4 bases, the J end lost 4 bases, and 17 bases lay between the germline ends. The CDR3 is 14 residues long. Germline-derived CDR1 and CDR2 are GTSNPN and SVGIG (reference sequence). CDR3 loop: CAWTLSGDGYEQYF. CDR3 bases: TGTGCCTGGACTCTTTCAGGGGATGGATACGAGCAGTACTTC.